A selection of T cell receptor beta chains follows, all from one sample in a study of OX40 agonist ivuxolimab in advanced cancers. This table comes from immunoSEQ multiplex PCR, and its TCRdb copy is limited to in-frame clones, with some not included. The sample lists about 100,000 clones, less than 95% occurring once. The input for sequencing was CD4+ or CD8+ T cells sorted from blood, taken in a trial of the OX40 agonist ivuxolimab. The receptors here all came from an adult with an advanced solid tumor such as melanoma, head and neck, liver or kidney cancer. Each CDR3 is given with its conserved first and last residue. Each record gives: D gene, J gene, CDR3 length, V gene, clone size, CDR3 DNA, CDR3 protein. D genes are given only for firm matches. Size is omitted from some rows. Given values are once, few, many or a class for expanded clones.

d_gene: TRBD2
j_gene: TRBJ2-3
len: 15
v_gene: TRBV5-4
abundance: .
CDR3nt: TGTGCCAGCAGCGCGCGGACTAGCGGGGAAGATACGCAGTATTTT
CDR3aa: CASSARTSGEDTQYF

d_gene: .
j_gene: TRBJ1-3
len: 14
v_gene: TRBV18
abundance: .
CDR3nt: TGTGCCAGCTCACCACAAAGAGAGGGAAACACCATATATTTT
CDR3aa: CASSPQREGNTIYF

d_gene: .
j_gene: TRBJ1-5
len: 14
v_gene: TRBV28
abundance: .
CDR3nt: TGTGCCAGCAGTCCCCAGATGGGCTATCAGCCCCAGCATTTT
CDR3aa: CASSPQMGYQPQHF

d_gene: .
j_gene: TRBJ1-1
len: 13
v_gene: TRBV7-2
abundance: .
CDR3nt: TGTGCCAGCAGCCGACAGGTCGAGTCGGCAGCTTTCTTT
CDR3aa: CASSRQVESAAFF

d_gene: .
j_gene: TRBJ2-2
len: 12
v_gene: TRBV11-3
abundance: few
CDR3nt: TGTGCCAGCAGCTTGGGCACCGGGGAGCTGTTTTTT
CDR3aa: CASSLGTGELFF

d_gene: .
j_gene: TRBJ2-1
len: 16
v_gene: TRBV5-6
abundance: .
CDR3nt: TGTGCCAGCAGCTGGGGGGCAAGGCGAAAGGACAATGAGCAGTTCTTC
CDR3aa: CASSWGARRKDNEQFF

d_gene: .
j_gene: TRBJ2-1
len: 18
v_gene: TRBV7-9
abundance: .
CDR3nt: TGTGCCAGCAGCTTAGCGGGAGTTTTTCACGCCCTTTACAATGAGCAGTTCTTC
CDR3aa: CASSLAGVFHALYNEQFF

d_gene: TRBD1
j_gene: TRBJ2-1
len: 13
v_gene: TRBV5-1
abundance: .
CDR3nt: TGCGCCAGCAGCGCGGGACAGGCGAATGAGCAGTTCTTC
CDR3aa: CASSAGQANEQFF

d_gene: .
j_gene: TRBJ2-1
len: 16
v_gene: TRBV7-2
abundance: .
CDR3nt: TGTGCCAGCAGCTTAGGAGTCCCGGGACTTTTCAATGAGCAGTTCTTC
CDR3aa: CASSLGVPGLFNEQFF

d_gene: .
j_gene: TRBJ2-2
len: 15
v_gene: TRBV5-5
abundance: .
CDR3nt: TGTGCCAGCAGCCTCCAGACGACGGGCACCGGGGAGCTGTTTTTT
CDR3aa: CASSLQTTGTGELFF

d_gene: TRBD2
j_gene: TRBJ2-2
len: 16
v_gene: TRBV5-1
abundance: .
CDR3nt: TGCGCCAGCAGCCCGGGGGGTGGCTTGAACACCGGGGAGCTGTTTTTT
CDR3aa: CASSPGGGLNTGELFF

d_gene: .
j_gene: TRBJ1-2
len: 15
v_gene: TRBV13
abundance: .
CDR3nt: TGTGCCAGCAGCCATGGTGGTGGAGCTAACTATGGCTACACCTTC
CDR3aa: CASSHGGGANYGYTF

d_gene: .
j_gene: TRBJ2-3
len: 15
v_gene: TRBV5-1
abundance: .
CDR3nt: TGCGCCAGCCGCTCAGCTAGCGCCCTCACAGATACGCAGTATTTT
CDR3aa: CASRSASALTDTQYF

d_gene: .
j_gene: TRBJ1-4
len: 15
v_gene: TRBV7-2
abundance: once
CDR3nt: TGTGCCAGCAGCTTAGGTGGTCTTACCAACGAAAAACTGTTTTTT
CDR3aa: CASSLGGLTNEKLFF

d_gene: TRBD2
j_gene: TRBJ2-7
len: 15
v_gene: TRBV18
abundance: .
CDR3nt: TGTGCCAGCCAATTGCAATCCGGGAGGGTAAACGAGCAGTACTTC
CDR3aa: CASQLQSGRVNEQYF

d_gene: .
j_gene: TRBJ2-1
len: 14
v_gene: TRBV28
abundance: .
CDR3nt: TGTGCCAGCAATCTCGGAGGGAGCACTAATGAGCAGTTCTTC
CDR3aa: CASNLGGSTNEQFF

d_gene: TRBD1
j_gene: TRBJ1-2
len: 15
v_gene: TRBV6-1
abundance: .
CDR3nt: TGTGCCAGCAGTGGCGCCTCGACAGGGGAGTATGGCTACACCTTC
CDR3aa: CASSGASTGEYGYTF

d_gene: TRBD1
j_gene: TRBJ2-5
len: 14
v_gene: TRBV28
abundance: .
CDR3nt: TGTGCCAGCAGTTCGACAGGGGTCGGGGGGACCCAGTACTTC
CDR3aa: CASSSTGVGGTQYF

d_gene: .
j_gene: TRBJ2-7
len: 14
v_gene: TRBV6-5
abundance: .
CDR3nt: TGTGCCAGCAGTTACGTTAGCGGAAACTACGAGCAGTACTTC
CDR3aa: CASSYVSGNYEQYF

d_gene: TRBD2
j_gene: TRBJ2-3
len: 18
v_gene: TRBV4-2
abundance: .
CDR3nt: TGTGCCAGCAGCCAAGAAGGCACTAGCGGGTCCCCCACAGATACGCAGTATTTT
CDR3aa: CASSQEGTSGSPTDTQYF

d_gene: .
j_gene: TRBJ2-7
len: 15
v_gene: TRBV19
abundance: .
CDR3nt: TGTGCCAGTAGCCCGAGCTGGACAAGCTCCTACGAGCAGTACTTC
CDR3aa: CASSPSWTSSYEQYF

d_gene: TRBD2
j_gene: TRBJ2-2
len: 14
v_gene: TRBV25-1
abundance: .
CDR3nt: TGTGCCAGCAGTGGTGGGACTAGCACCGGGGAGCTGTTTTTT
CDR3aa: CASSGGTSTGELFF

d_gene: TRBD1
j_gene: TRBJ2-7
len: 16
v_gene: TRBV4-1
abundance: .
CDR3nt: TGCGCCAGCAGCCAAGCGGATCAGGACAGGCTATACGAGCAGTACTTC
CDR3aa: CASSQADQDRLYEQYF

d_gene: TRBD2
j_gene: TRBJ2-1
len: 21
v_gene: TRBV19
abundance: .
CDR3nt: TGTGCCAGTAGTCGAAAACTTAAAGGACTAGCGGGGGGTAGCTCCTACAATGAGCAGTTCTTC
CDR3aa: CASSRKLKGLAGGSSYNEQFF

d_gene: .
j_gene: TRBJ2-4
len: 13
v_gene: TRBV19
abundance: .
CDR3nt: TGTGCCAGTAGTATAGTTCAGGGAGACATTCAGTACTTC
CDR3aa: CASSIVQGDIQYF

d_gene: .
j_gene: TRBJ1-3
len: 16
v_gene: TRBV5-1
abundance: .
CDR3nt: TGCGCCAGCAGCTGGAAGGACAGCTCGAGTGGAAACACCATATATTTT
CDR3aa: CASSWKDSSSGNTIYF

d_gene: .
j_gene: TRBJ2-7
len: 14
v_gene: TRBV4-3
abundance: .
CDR3nt: TGCGCCAGCAGCCAAGGGACTTACGCCTACGAGCAGTACTTC
CDR3aa: CASSQGTYAYEQYF

d_gene: .
j_gene: TRBJ2-7
len: 16
v_gene: TRBV4-3
abundance: .
CDR3nt: TGCGCCAGCAGCCAAGAGCTGGCAGGATACTCCTACGAGCAGTACTTC
CDR3aa: CASSQELAGYSYEQYF

d_gene: .
j_gene: TRBJ2-5
len: 13
v_gene: TRBV11-2
abundance: .
CDR3nt: TGTGCCAGCACCGTCGGACGGAAAGAGACCCAGTACTTC
CDR3aa: CASTVGRKETQYF

d_gene: .
j_gene: TRBJ1-5
len: 16
v_gene: TRBV6-5
abundance: .
CDR3nt: TGTGCCAGCAGTTACTCAGGAAGGGGGTTGTATCAGCCCCAGCATTTT
CDR3aa: CASSYSGRGLYQPQHF

d_gene: TRBD1
j_gene: TRBJ2-7
len: 15
v_gene: TRBV5-1
abundance: .
CDR3nt: TGCGCCAGCAGCTCGGACTGGGACAGCTCCTACGAGCAGTACTTC
CDR3aa: CASSSDWDSSYEQYF

d_gene: .
j_gene: TRBJ1-5
len: 13
v_gene: TRBV10-3
abundance: few
CDR3nt: TGTGCCATCAGTGCCAGTAGTAATCAGCCCCAGCATTTT
CDR3aa: CAISASSNQPQHF

d_gene: .
j_gene: TRBJ2-1
len: 15
v_gene: TRBV7-8
abundance: .
CDR3nt: TGTGCCAGCGGTTCCGGAGGGGGAACCTACAATGAGCAGTTCTTC
CDR3aa: CASGSGGGTYNEQFF

d_gene: TRBD2
j_gene: TRBJ2-7
len: 13
v_gene: TRBV28
abundance: .
CDR3nt: TGTGCCAGCAGGGGAGGGACCTCCTACGAGCAGTACTTC
CDR3aa: CASRGGTSYEQYF

d_gene: .
j_gene: TRBJ2-1
len: 16
v_gene: TRBV27
abundance: .
CDR3nt: TGTGCCAGCGGATTCCGACAGTTAAGCTCCTACAATGAGCAGTTCTTC
CDR3aa: CASGFRQLSSYNEQFF

d_gene: TRBD2
j_gene: TRBJ2-3
len: 15
v_gene: TRBV28
abundance: .
CDR3nt: TGTGCCAGCAGTAAACCTAGCGGGCAGACAGATACGCAGTATTTT
CDR3aa: CASSKPSGQTDTQYF

d_gene: .
j_gene: TRBJ1-2
len: 15
v_gene: TRBV5-5
abundance: .
CDR3nt: TGTGCCAGCAGCTTGTCGGCAGGGGTCCGCTATGGCTACACCTTC
CDR3aa: CASSLSAGVRYGYTF

d_gene: .
j_gene: TRBJ2-7
len: 15
v_gene: TRBV6-4
abundance: .
CDR3nt: TGTGCCAGCAGTGACGAGGGGGGCCGACCCTACGAGCAGTACTTC
CDR3aa: CASSDEGGRPYEQYF

d_gene: .
j_gene: TRBJ2-4
len: 14
v_gene: TRBV5-1
abundance: .
CDR3nt: TGCGCCAGCAGCTTGGCAGCAGCCAAAAACATTCAGTACTTC
CDR3aa: CASSLAAAKNIQYF

d_gene: .
j_gene: TRBJ2-6
len: 16
v_gene: TRBV13
abundance: .
CDR3nt: TGTGCCAGCAGCGCCGCGGGGATGGCTGGGGCCAACGTCCTGACTTTC
CDR3aa: CASSAAGMAGANVLTF

d_gene: .
j_gene: TRBJ2-2
len: 14
v_gene: TRBV4-1
abundance: .
CDR3nt: TGCGCCAGCAGCCAATTGGGAAACACCGGGGAGCTGTTTTTT
CDR3aa: CASSQLGNTGELFF

d_gene: .
j_gene: TRBJ2-3
len: 16
v_gene: TRBV7-9
abundance: .
CDR3nt: TGTGCCAGCAGCTTATTAGCCTGGGCAAGCACAGATACGCAGTATTTT
CDR3aa: CASSLLAWASTDTQYF

d_gene: TRBD1
j_gene: TRBJ2-5
len: 17
v_gene: TRBV9
abundance: .
CDR3nt: TGTGCCAGCAGCGTAGCTGGGAGACAGGGAAGCCAAGAGACCCAGTACTTC
CDR3aa: CASSVAGRQGSQETQYF

d_gene: .
j_gene: TRBJ2-3
len: 13
v_gene: TRBV10-3
abundance: .
CDR3nt: TGTGCCATCAGCGGCGGGAGCACAGATACGCAGTATTTT
CDR3aa: CAISGGSTDTQYF

d_gene: .
j_gene: TRBJ2-2
len: 16
v_gene: TRBV9
abundance: once
CDR3nt: TGTGCCAGCAGCGTAGGGAGGACAGTTATCACCGGGGAGCTGTTTTTT
CDR3aa: CASSVGRTVITGELFF

d_gene: TRBD2
j_gene: TRBJ2-1
len: 18
v_gene: TRBV4-1
abundance: .
CDR3nt: TGCGCCAGCAGCCAGGAGGGGCTCAGCGGGAGCAGGCTAAATGAGCAGTTCTTC
CDR3aa: CASSQEGLSGSRLNEQFF

d_gene: .
j_gene: TRBJ1-2
len: 13
v_gene: TRBV10-3
abundance: once
CDR3nt: TGTGCCATCAGTGATAACGGGAGCTATGGCTACACCTTC
CDR3aa: CAISDNGSYGYTF

d_gene: .
j_gene: TRBJ1-2
len: 12
v_gene: TRBV19
abundance: .
CDR3nt: TGTGCCAGTAGACACGAGTACTATGGCTACACCTTC
CDR3aa: CASRHEYYGYTF

d_gene: TRBD2
j_gene: TRBJ2-7
len: 17
v_gene: TRBV2
abundance: .
CDR3nt: TGTGCCAGCAGCGGAGGACTAGCGGGAGATCGTCGGCACGAGCAGTACTTC
CDR3aa: CASSGGLAGDRRHEQYF

d_gene: TRBD1
j_gene: TRBJ1-2
len: 16
v_gene: TRBV14
abundance: .
CDR3nt: TGTGCCAGCAGCCAGTATTGGACAGGGGATGGGTATGGCTACACCTTC
CDR3aa: CASSQYWTGDGYGYTF